This T cell receptor (beta chain) stems from a study of regulatory T cells in long-lasting Graves disease. The CDR3 runs to 16 residues. V lost 3 bases, J lost 2 bases, and 7 bases stayed unmatched. CDR1 is MNHEY and CDR2 is SMNVEV in the germline V gene (reference sequence). Sequencing libraries for TCR beta were prepared with iRepertoire HTBI primers and Arm-PCR of CDR3 regions. Via MiXCR, TCRdb re-called the multiplex PCR reads, giving one row per CDR3 protein. The sample has 350,000 to 500,000 distinct CDR3 sequences; about 15% are singletons. Time point here: newly diagnosed GD, antithyroid drugs for less than 3 months. RNA from PBMCs was the source of the TCR library. In Xi'an, China, an endocrinology department was the source of patients. In addition, the sample was reused for a study of T cells in Graves' hyperthyroidism and ophthalmopathy.

The chain couples TRBV27 to TRBJ2-3; 8 bases are a match to TRBD1. The clonotype comes from a woman aged 30 to 39 with Graves disease. Material: peripheral blood mononuclear cells (PBMCs), obtained at new diagnosis, from a patient treated with antithyroid drugs. Written as DNA, the CDR3 is TGTGCCAGCAGTTTTACTGGGACAGGTTACACAGATACGCAGTATTTT. Translating it yields CASSFTGTGYTDTQYF.